A selection of T cell receptor beta chains follows, all from one sample in a study of blood T cell repertoires in COVID-19. Clones were sequenced by immunoSEQ multiplex PCR, and TCRdb holds only the in-frame ones, with some missing. The sample has hundreds of thousands of clones, 75% to 85% seen once. Sequenced input: PBMCs or T cells enriched from blood (not recorded which). These receptor sequences come from a man aged 25-40 years with acute COVID-19. CDR3s include the opening cysteine and the closing phenylalanine or tryptophan. D genes are given only for firm matches. For some rows the clone size is stated as once, few or many, or as a class when expanded; others skip it.

cdr3_nt cdr3_aa j_call cdr3_length v_call d_call clone_size
TGCGCCAGTTTCACAGGGAACTCTGGGGACTACGAGCAGTACTTC CASFTGNSGDYEQYF TRBJ2-7 15 TRBV10-2 - -
TGTGCCAGCAGTGCAGGCGGCCAGGGGGCGAAAGATACGCAGTATTTT CASSAGGQGAKDTQYF TRBJ2-3 16 TRBV6-1 TRBD1 once
TGTGCCAGCAGTAGTGGGACAGGGGGCACTGAGCAGTTCTTC CASSSGTGGTEQFF TRBJ2-1 14 TRBV3-1/TRBV3-2 TRBD1 -
TGTGCCAGCACCGGGACAGGACTCCACGAGCAGTACTTC CASTGTGLHEQYF TRBJ2-7 13 TRBV6-5 TRBD1 -
TGTGCCAGCAGCGTACATGTCGGGAGCACAGATACGCAGTATTTT CASSVHVGSTDTQYF TRBJ2-3 15 TRBV9 - -
TGTGCCAGCAGTCCGAACCACAGGGTAGGCTACGAGCAGTACTTC CASSPNHRVGYEQYF TRBJ2-7 15 TRBV27 - -
TGTGCCAGCAGCTTCGACAGGGACGGAAACACCATATATTTT CASSFDRDGNTIYF TRBJ1-3 14 TRBV11-2 TRBD1 -
TGTGCCATCACGGGGTCCCCTGGAAACACCATATATTTT CAITGSPGNTIYF TRBJ1-3 13 TRBV10-3 - -
TGTGCCAGCAGTTTTTCGGTGGGAGTCCCGCTGTTTTTT CASSFSVGVPLFF TRBJ2-2 13 TRBV2 - once
TGTGCCAGCAGCCTTCGTCCAGGTTCCTACGAGCAGTACTTC CASSLRPGSYEQYF TRBJ2-7 14 TRBV5-4 - -
TGTGCCAGCAGCCAAGAAGACGGGTTAAGGACTGAAGCTTTCTTT CASSQEDGLRTEAFF TRBJ1-1 15 TRBV3-1/TRBV3-2 - -